The clone carrying this T cell receptor beta chain was seen once. Its antigen is not identified. At one end the junction does not follow the germline gene, possibly because of a read error. CDR3 length: 15 amino acids. The germline V gene has CDR1 KGHDR and CDR2 SFDVKD. This sample is drawn from a study of identical twins. TCRdb reprocessed the 5' RACE reads via MiXCR and lists one record per CDR3 protein. The sample has 1.5 million to 2 million distinct CDR3 sequences, about 32% seen once. Whole-study results and caveats: Twins shared out-of-frame alpha sequences with excess low generation probability.

With no exceptions, donors were healthy Caucasians. This chain uses TRBV24-1 with TRBJ2-1, with D uncertain. This TCR came from a newborn girl in good health. Sequenced material: cord blood. CDR3 bases: TGTGCCGCCAGTGAAATGGGCCCTCGTGAAAATGAGCAGTTCTTC. Translating it yields CAASEMGPRENEQFF.